These 6 T cell receptor beta chains came from one sample sequenced in a study of immune evolution from preneoplasia to lung adenocarcinoma. TCRdb keeps only in-frame clones here, not all; method: immunoSEQ multiplex PCR. The sample carries under 45,000 clones, around 85% recorded once. Material for sequencing was FFPE invasive lung adenocarcinoma tissue. The source is a person between 55 and 69 years old with lung adenocarcinoma.

This clone was observed once. CDR3 bases: TGCAGTGCTAGAGCCGGGTCGGCGCAGTACTTC. It yields the protein CSARAGSAQYF. The chain uses TRBV20-1 and TRBJ2-7; no firm D call. V lost 1 base and J lost 9, with 10 bases in between. This CDR3 spans 11 amino acids. CDR1 is DFQATT, CDR2 SNEGSKA, per germline (reference sequence).

This clone was counted a few times. The genes are TRBV12-5 and TRBJ2-5, with 8 bases fitting TRBD1. Germline assignment: CDR1 LGHNT and CDR2 FRNRAP. CDR3 length: 14 residues. Trimming took 3 bases from V and 5 from J; bases not matched to a gene: 5. The CDR3 DNA sequence: TGTGCTAGTGGTTTAGGGGCAGGGGGCGAGACCCAGTACTTC. Protein sequence: CASGLGAGGETQYF.

This clone was recorded only once. The CDR3 here is CAWREYGPSGRLGQYF. CDR3 nucleotide sequence: TGTGCCTGGAGAGAATACGGGCCTAGCGGGAGGCTGGGGCAGTACTTC. V usage is TRBV30 and J usage is TRBJ2-7; 11 nucleotides line up with TRBD2. Germline V gene data show CDR1 as GTSNPN and CDR2 as SVGIG (reference sequence). V trimming: 3 bases; J trimming: 9 bases; junction bases outside the gene matches: 16. The CDR3 runs 16 residues.

The chain is built from TRBV11-1 and TRBJ2-4, with a weak D call TRBD2 (6 bases). Trimming pared 5 bases from V and 9 bases from J, leaving 26 bases between. The CDR3 loop spans 17 amino acids. Germline lookup yields CDR1 SGHAT and CDR2 FQDESV (reference sequence). DNA for the CDR3: TGTGCCAGCAGCCCTATGCAGGGCGGGACTCAAGCGGCCATTCAGTACTTC. Amino acids: CASSPMQGGTQAAIQYF.

This clone was seen only a few times. The chain uses TRBV12-5 and TRBJ2-3; D is ambiguous. The CDR3 length is 11 residues. Germline assignment: CDR1 LGHNT and CDR2 FRNRAP. Trimming cost V 3 bases and J 5 bases, with 3 bases left between them. The chain's CDR3 is CASGLKDTQYF. CDR3 DNA: TGTGCTAGTGGTTTAAAAGATACGCAGTATTTT. Combining the CDR3 with reference TRBV12-5 and TRBJ2-3 gives the whole variable domain DARVTQTPRHKVTEMGQEVTMRCQPILGHNTVFWYRQTMMQGLELLAYFRNRAPLDDSGMPKDRFSAEMPDATLATLKIQPSEPRDSAVYFCASGLKDTQYFGPGTRLTVL.

Only a few counts were recorded for this clone. The V gene is TRBV6-1, the J gene TRBJ2-1, with 11 bases lining up with TRBD2. The CDR3 covers 15 residues. V lost 5 bases and J lost 7; bases outside the gene matches: 7. Germline V gene lookup returns CDR1 MNHNS and CDR2 SASEGT. The CDR3 sequence is CASSTTSGSSNEQFF. The CDR3 nucleotides read TGTGCCAGCAGTACAACTAGCGGGAGTTCTAATGAGCAGTTCTTC.